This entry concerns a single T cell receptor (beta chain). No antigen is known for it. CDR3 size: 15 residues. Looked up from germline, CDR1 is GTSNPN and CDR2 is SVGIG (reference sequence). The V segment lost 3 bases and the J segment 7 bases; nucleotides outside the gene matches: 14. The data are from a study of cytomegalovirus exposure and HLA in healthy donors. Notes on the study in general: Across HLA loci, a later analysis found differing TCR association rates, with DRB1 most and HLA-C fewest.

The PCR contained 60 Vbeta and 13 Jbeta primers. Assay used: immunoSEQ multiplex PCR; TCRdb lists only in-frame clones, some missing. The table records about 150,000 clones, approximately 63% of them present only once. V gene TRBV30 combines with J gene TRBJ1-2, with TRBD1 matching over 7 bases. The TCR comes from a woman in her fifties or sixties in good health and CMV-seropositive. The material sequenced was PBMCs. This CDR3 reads CAWSFVDRDLPGYTF. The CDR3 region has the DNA TGTGCCTGGAGCTTCGTTGACAGGGACCTACCTGGCTACACCTTC.